A few counts support the clone carrying this T cell receptor (beta chain). No antigen is known for it. TCRdb independently ran MiXCR on the 5' RACE reads; one entry per CDR3 protein. The repertoire holds tens of thousands of distinct CDR3 sequences, with about 9.8% as singletons. This entry is derived from a study of spatial heterogeneity in lung cancer. Study as a whole: Where present, follow-up PBMC were sequenced a median of about two years after resection. TCR and UMI combinations that were unique each appeared, on average, more than ten times in raw reads. Whole-study findings and limits: Ubiquitous expanded tumor TCRs were seen in blood more at resection than at follow-up.

Time point specified: blood at routine non-recurrence follow-up after resection. This clonotype was obtained from a male donor with early-stage non-small cell lung cancer. Sample: PBMCs, taken at follow-up.

In DNA form, the CDR3 reads TGTGCCAGCACCTTGGGACAGGGGACAGATACGCAGTATTTT. Amino acids: CASTLGQGTDTQYF. The gene calls are TRBV9 and TRBJ2-3, with TRBD1 matching over 10 bases. This CDR3 region has 14 residues. Germline trimming cut 6 bases from V and 3 bases from J; bases unmatched to any gene: 4. Looked up from germline, CDR1 is SGDLS and CDR2 is YYNGEE. Based on the CDR3 plus reference TRBV9 and TRBJ2-3, the full variable domain is DSGVTQTPKHLITATGQRVTLRCSPRSGDLSVYWYQQSLDQGLQFLIQYYNGEERAKGNILERFSAQQFPDLHSELNLSSLELGDSALYFCASTLGQGTDTQYFGPGTRLTVL.